Below are 4 T cell receptor beta chains sequenced from a single sample in a study of molecular identifiers for immune sequencing clone quantification. TCRdb reprocessed the PCR reads via MiXCR and lists one record per CDR3 protein. The table records some 320,000 distinct CDR3 sequences, around a fifth of them present only once. Sequenced: naive CD8+ T cells from blood, with Jurkat cell RNA spiked in. Stated subset: FACS-sorted CD8+CD4-CCR7+CD45RA+ naive T cells. These receptors were collected from a human donor in good health. Some libraries in this study had Jurkat cell RNA spiked in.

Notes on this clonotype: A single base separates this from a much larger clone, so it may be a read error. This sequence joins TRBV20-1 and TRBJ1-1, with TRBD1 identical over 9 bases. V shed 5 bases, J shed 1 base, and the junction held 11 bases outside the gene matches. Germline CDR1 and CDR2: DFQATT and SNEGSKA (reference sequence). CDR3 size: 16 residues. The CDR3 loop reads CSAGALGTGRNTEAFF. The CDR3 DNA is TGCAGTGCTGGAGCCCTCGGGACAGGGAGGAACACTGAAGCTTTCTTT.

This clonotype was recorded at least ten times. The chain carries TRBV10-2 and TRBJ1-6, with D possibly being TRBD1 (5 bases). V was trimmed by 3 bases and J by 3 bases, leaving 12 bases between them. Germline assignment: CDR1 WSHSY and CDR2 SAAADI. This CDR3 region has 16 residues. In nucleotides, the CDR3 is TGCGCCAGCAGTGATTCGGGGGTCCTCTATAATTCACCCCTCCACTTT. Protein sequence: CASSDSGVLYNSPLHF.

This sequence joins TRBV7-9 and TRBJ2-1, with D perhaps TRBD2 (7 bases). CDR1 SEHNR and CDR2 FQNEAQ come from the germline V gene (reference sequence). Trimming took off 2 bases at V and 8 bases at J, with 16 bases between the two ends. This CDR3 is built from 15 residues. CDR3 protein: CASSLYGGGWYEQFF. The CDR3 nucleotides read TGTGCCAGCAGCTTATATGGCGGGGGCTGGTATGAGCAGTTCTTC.

V gene TRBV4-1 combines with J gene TRBJ2-1; 10 bases match TRBD2. V lost 2 bases to trimming and J lost 4 bases; unmatched junction nucleotides: 11. There are 18 residues in the CDR3. Germline V CDR1 and CDR2: MGHRA, YSYEKL. CDR3 protein: CASSQLIAGGGVYNEQFF. The DNA for the CDR3 is TGCGCCAGCAGCCAACTGATAGCGGGGGGAGGTGTGTACAATGAGCAGTTCTTC.